This T cell receptor (beta chain) emerged from a study of control samples from healthy donors and cancer patients. The repertoire was sequenced with immunoSEQ multiplex PCR; TCRdb's copy has only in-frame clones and lacks some. The sample contains around 130,000 clones, roughly nine tenths of which appear only once. The CDR3 is 13 amino acids. V dropped 10 bases and J dropped 2 bases, with 14 bases sitting between them. Germline CDR1 and CDR2: SNHLY and FYNNEI. Sequenced sample: blood. This TCR derives from a man aged 45-60 years in good health. The V gene is TRBV2, the J gene TRBJ1-2, with D unresolved. DNA for the CDR3: TGTGCCATCCCCAGGTCGCCAAACTATGGCTACACCTTC. Protein sequence: CAIPRSPNYGYTF.